Below are 27 T cell receptor beta chains sequenced from a single sample in a study of beta chain features in type 1 diabetes. The isolated RNA, all of it, was reverse transcribed, so expressed TCRB transcripts were what got sequenced. Only in-frame clones appear in the TCRdb table, and some are missing; sequencing was by immunoSEQ multiplex PCR. The sample shows hundreds of thousands of clones, 14% of them seen only once. Sequenced input: central memory CD4+ T cells from blood. The receptors stem from a man aged 25-45 years in good health.

The chain carries TRBV5-6 and TRBJ2-2, with D perhaps matching TRBD1 (6 bases). The V end was cut by 6 bases, the J end by 3 bases, with 12 bases between. This CDR3 has 14 amino acids. CDR1 and CDR2 from the germline V gene are SGHDT and YYEEEE. The CDR3 nucleotides are TGTGCCAGCACCGCACAGGGATACACCGGGGAGCTGTTTTTT. Its protein is CASTAQGYTGELFF.

V is TRBV9 and J is TRBJ2-1, with 12 positions matching TRBD2. This CDR3 comprises 16 residues. Germline V lookup: CDR1 SGDLS, CDR2 YYNGEE. The V segment lost 4 bases and the J segment 6 bases; nucleotides outside the gene matches: 8. This CDR3 is CASSRSGTSGLNEQFF. CDR3 DNA sequence: TGTGCCAGCAGCAGATCCGGGACTAGCGGGCTCAATGAGCAGTTCTTC. Variable domain in full (rest from reference TRBV9 and TRBJ2-1): DSGVTQTPKHLITATGQRVTLRCSPRSGDLSVYWYQQSLDQGLQFLIQYYNGEERAKGNILERFSAQQFPDLHSELNLSSLELGDSALYFCASSRSGTSGLNEQFFGPGTRLTVL.

The chain links TRBV11-3 to TRBJ2-2, with D possibly matching TRBD2 (5 bases). There are 14 residues in the CDR3. The germline V gene has CDR1 SGHNT and CDR2 YENEEA. V shed 5 bases and J shed 0 bases, with 7 bases lying between them. CDR3 sequence: CASSADSNTGELFF. CDR3 sequence (DNA): TGTGCCAGCAGCGCGGACTCGAACACCGGGGAGCTGTTTTTT.

The table lists this clone with a few counts. A far bigger clonotype differs at one base, so this is likely a read error. J is TRBJ1-2 and V is TRBV4-1, with unresolved D. CDR3 length: 14 amino acids. Germline CDR1 and CDR2: MGHRA and YSYEKL. Trimming took 3 bases from V and 3 from J, leaving 11 bases between them. The chain's CDR3 is CASSHAATDYGYTF. The DNA of the CDR3 is TGCGCCAGCAGCCATGCGGCGACGGACTATGGCTACACCTTC.

The rearrangement links TRBV20-1 to TRBJ2-1; no firm D call. CDR1 and CDR2 from the germline V gene are DFQATT and SNEGSKA (reference sequence). Trimming removed 6 bases at V and 8 bases at J, with 11 bases between. CDR3 length equals 11 residues. CDR3 amino acids: CSAASPDEQFF. The CDR3 DNA is TGCAGTGCAGCCTCCCCTGATGAGCAGTTCTTC.

This clone was counted between two and nine times. The CDR3 loop reads CASSSTRGGLGETQYF. DNA for the CDR3: TGTGCCAGCAGCTCTACACGTGGGGGGCTAGGGGAGACCCAGTACTTC. The chain recombines TRBV7-9 with TRBJ2-5, with D tentatively TRBD1 or TRBD2 (6 bases each). V was cut by 4 bases and J by 5 bases, with 20 bases left in between. From germline, CDR1 is SEHNR and CDR2 FQNEAQ (reference sequence). The CDR3 covers 16 residues.

The chain recombines TRBV4-3 with TRBJ1-4; 8 bases are shared with TRBD1. The V segment lost 3 bases and the J segment 6 bases; nucleotides outside the gene matches: 6. This CDR3 has 15 amino acids. Germline lookup yields CDR1 LGHNA and CDR2 YSLEER. DNA for the CDR3: TGCGCCAGCAGCCATCACGGACAGGGTGATGAAAAACTGTTTTTT. Translation: CASSHHGQGDEKLFF.

This clone turned up a few times. The chain has TRBV7-2 and TRBJ1-1, with D hard to call. V gave up 2 bases and J gave up 11 bases, with 9 bases separating them. From germline, CDR1 is SGHTA and CDR2 FQGNSA. The CDR3 totals 11 residues. The CDR3 reads CASSLTSKAFF. In nucleotides, the CDR3 is TGTGCCAGCAGCTTAACGTCCAAGGCTTTCTTT.

The chain uses TRBV5-1 and TRBJ1-1; TRBD1 matches 9 bases. The germline V gene encodes CDR1 SGHRS and CDR2 YFSETQ. The J segment lost 0 bases and the V segment lost 5 bases, leaving 5 bases of the junction unmatched. The CDR3 totals 15 residues. CDR3 in amino acids: CASSRDRAMNTEAFF. The CDR3 DNA reads TGCGCCAGCAGTAGGGACAGGGCCATGAACACTGAAGCTTTCTTT.

This clone was seen only a few times. The chain combines TRBV5-1 with TRBJ2-1, with 10 bases fitting TRBD2. V shed 5 bases, J shed 4 bases, and the junction held 6 bases outside the gene matches. This CDR3 has 15 residues. Germline CDR1 reads SGHRS; CDR2 reads YFSETQ. The CDR3 DNA reads TGCGCCAGCAGGGCTAGCGGGGGTGTTTACAATGAGCAGTTCTTC. Encoded protein: CASRASGGVYNEQFF.

The rearrangement joins TRBV7-7 to TRBJ2-2; D remains unclear. V lost 4 bases, J lost 3 bases, and 9 bases lay in between. The CDR3 has 14 residues. Germline V gene lookup returns CDR1 SSHAT and CDR2 FNYEAQ (reference sequence). The CDR3 sequence is CASSSRADTGELFF. In nucleotides, the CDR3 is TGTGCCAGCAGCTCCCGGGCGGACACCGGGGAGCTGTTTTTT.

This clone occurred a few times. Other nucleotide sequences from this sample produce the same CDR3. The V and J genes are TRBV30 and TRBJ1-1, with 7 nucleotides matching TRBD1. V trimming: 4 bases; J trimming: 0 bases; junction bases outside the gene matches: 2. The germline CDR1 and CDR2 sequences are GTSNPN and SVGIG (reference sequence). The CDR3 length is 13 residues. This CDR3 reads CAWNRGLNTEAFF. The CDR3 coding sequence is TGTGCCTGGAACAGGGGATTGAACACTGAAGCTTTCTTT.

This clone appeared many times. The V gene is TRBV19, the J gene TRBJ2-1; 8 nucleotides line up with TRBD2. The CDR3 contains 15 residues. V was pared by 3 bases and J by 4 bases, with 5 bases of the junction left unmatched. CDR1 and CDR2 (germline): LNHDA, SQIVND (reference sequence). The CDR3 DNA follows: TGTGCCAGTAGTATGAGAGCTAGCGGGTACAATGAGCAGTTCTTC. Translating it yields CASSMRASGYNEQFF. Complete variable domain (other parts from reference TRBV19 and TRBJ2-1): DGGITQSPKYLFRKEGQNVTLSCEQNLNHDAMYWYRQDPGQGLRLIYYSQIVNDFQKGDIAEGYSVSREKKESFPLTVTSAQKNPTAFYLCASSMRASGYNEQFFGPGTRLTVL.

The table lists this clone with many counts. This chain connects TRBV30 to TRBJ1-4; maybe TRBD1 (6 bases). Germline V gene data show CDR1 as GTSNPN and CDR2 as SVGIG (reference sequence). Trimming cost V 0 bases and J 8 bases, with 10 bases left between them. The CDR3 is 13 residues long. In DNA form, the CDR3 reads TGTGCCTGGAGTGTACAGGGCAGAGAAAAACTGTTTTTT. As protein: CAWSVQGREKLFF. The full variable domain, in which reference TRBV30 and TRBJ1-4 provide the parts outside the CDR3, is SQTIHQWPATLVQPVGSPLSLECTVEGTSNPNLYWYRQAAGRGLQLLFYSVGIGQISSEVPQNLSASRPQDRQFILSSKKLLLSDSGFYLCAWSVQGREKLFFGSGTQLSVL.

This clone appeared a few times. The chain carries TRBV29-1 and TRBJ1-1; 11 nucleotides match TRBD1. Germline V gives CDR1 SQVTM, CDR2 ANQGSEA. This CDR3 region has 13 residues. V trimming: 7 bases; J trimming: 2 bases; junction bases outside the gene matches: 3. The CDR3 DNA follows: TGCAGCGGCGGGACAGGGGGAAACACTGAAGCTTTCTTT. It is translated as CSGGTGGNTEAFF.

The chain combines TRBV4-3 with TRBJ2-1; 10 bases line up with TRBD2. V gave up 4 bases and J gave up 6 bases; unmatched junction bases: 12. CDR1 is LGHNA and CDR2 is YSLEER in the germline V gene. This CDR3 is built from 17 residues. CDR3 amino acids: CASSLSFIAGGSNEQFF. The CDR3 DNA is TGCGCCAGCAGCCTTTCCTTTATAGCGGGAGGAAGCAATGAGCAGTTCTTC.

This clone was counted a few times. This chain uses TRBV5-1 with TRBJ2-1; maybe TRBD2 (5 bases). Trimming removed 2 bases at V and 4 bases at J, with 13 bases between. The germline V gene has CDR1 SGHRS and CDR2 YFSETQ. The CDR3 is made up of 15 amino acids. CDR3 DNA: TGCGCCAGCAGCTTTTCCGGGATGGTTTACAATGAGCAGTTCTTC. Its translation is CASSFSGMVYNEQFF.

V is TRBV19 and J is TRBJ1-2; TRBD1 agrees at 9 bases. Per germline, CDR1 LNHDA and CDR2 SQIVND (reference sequence). Losses at the gene ends were 5 bases for V and 5 bases for J; bases not matched to a gene: 6. This CDR3 spans 14 amino acids. CDR3 DNA sequence: TGTGCCAGTAGTGGAAGACAGGGGGAGTATGGCTACACCTTC. It codes for CASSGRQGEYGYTF.

The genes are TRBV7-8 and TRBJ2-7; no clear D. This CDR3 has 13 residues. The V and J ends lost 1 base and 7 bases respectively, with 11 bases between them. Germline loops: CDR1 SGHVS, CDR2 FQNEAQ. As DNA, the CDR3 is TGTGCCAGCAGCTTAGACGGTCTAGGAGAGCAGTACGTC. Protein: CASSLDGLGEQYV.

Only a few counts were recorded for this clone. The chain couples TRBV6-1 to TRBJ2-3, with D tentatively TRBD1 (6 bases). This CDR3 region has 15 residues. CDR1 MNHNS and CDR2 SASEGT come from the germline V gene. Between the trimmed V and J ends, which lost 7 bases and 1 base, there was a span of 15 bases. The CDR3 region is CASKPQGFGTDTQYF. As DNA, the CDR3 is TGTGCCAGCAAGCCCCAGGGGTTCGGCACAGATACGCAGTATTTT.

This clone appeared a few times. The chain joins TRBV9 to TRBJ2-5; D tentatively fits TRBD1 or TRBD2 (5 bases each). In germline, CDR1 is SGDLS, CDR2 YYNGEE. V was trimmed by 3 bases and J by 6 bases, leaving 12 bases between them. This CDR3 is built from 13 residues. Here the CDR3 reads CASSGDGLKTQYF. As DNA, the CDR3 is TGTGCCAGCAGCGGGGACGGTTTGAAGACCCAGTACTTC.

This clone was observed many times. This chain uses TRBV5-4 with TRBJ2-3; a possible D gene is TRBD2 (7 bases). CDR1 SGHNT and CDR2 YYREEE come from the germline V gene (reference sequence). This CDR3 contains 13 residues. Trimming removed 5 bases from V and 7 bases from J, with 14 bases in between. The CDR3 nucleotides read TGTGCCAGCAGTAGGGTGGGGGGGCATACGCAGTATTTT. Its protein product is CASSRVGGHTQYF.

V usage is TRBV7-2 and J usage is TRBJ1-2; a possible D gene is TRBD1 (6 bases). The CDR3 is 14 residues long. Trimming left V 2 bases short and J 4 bases short, with 11 bases between. The germline CDR1 and CDR2 sequences are SGHTA and FQGNSA. The CDR3 sequence is CASSLYRALYGYTF. CDR3 in DNA: TGTGCCAGCAGCTTATACAGGGCCCTCTATGGCTACACCTTC.

The chain combines TRBV10-3 with TRBJ2-1; D ambiguous. Trimming stripped 10 bases from V and 7 bases from J, with 23 bases between. Germline CDR1 reads ENHRY; CDR2 reads SYGVKD. The CDR3 covers 15 residues. CDR3 sequence reads: CASTESGRLGNEQFF. CDR3 nucleotides: TGTGCCAGCACTGAATCTGGTCGGTTGGGAAATGAGCAGTTCTTC.

This clone was found a few times. The chain recombines TRBV25-1 with TRBJ2-7, with TRBD1 matching 9 bases. V was pared by 5 bases and J by 1 base, with 6 bases of the junction left unmatched. In germline, CDR1 is MGHDK, CDR2 SYGVNS. CDR3 length: 15 residues. CDR3 residues: CASSQDRGVSYEQYF. The CDR3 DNA reads as TGTGCCAGCAGTCAGGACAGGGGTGTTTCCTACGAGCAGTACTTC.

This clone turned up a few times. The chain links TRBV30 to TRBJ1-2; 8 bases fit TRBD1. Germline loops: CDR1 GTSNPN, CDR2 SVGIG (reference sequence). Trimming cost V 2 bases and J 4 bases; bases outside gene matches: 6. The CDR3 runs to 14 residues. CDR3 sequence: CAWSRTGFAYGYTF. CDR3 nucleotide sequence: TGTGCCTGGAGTAGGACAGGGTTTGCCTATGGCTACACCTTC.

This chain links TRBV5-1 with TRBJ2-2; 10 positions agree with TRBD2. The germline V gene has CDR1 SGHRS and CDR2 YFSETQ. The CDR3 contains 17 residues. After removal of 4 bases from V and 6 bases from J, the junction contained 12 bases not matched to a gene. The CDR3 region is CASSTRGSLAGAGELFF. Here the CDR3 DNA reads TGCGCCAGCAGCACACGAGGATCGCTAGCGGGAGCCGGGGAGCTGTTTTTT.